Following are 2 T cell receptor beta chains from one sample sequenced in a study of tumor-infiltrating lymphocytes in primary liver carcinoma. Germline DNA was also extracted, and blood RNA derived from unsorted whole blood. TCR beta cDNA was made from approximately 500 ng total RNA with a constant-region primer. Construction of TCR beta libraries relied on three successive nested multiplex PCR rounds employing slightly modified ARM-PCR. With TRBV1-TRBV30 forward primers and a C-beta reverse primer, the first two PCR rounds were run for about 10 cycles each. Via MiXCR, TCRdb re-called the multiplex PCR reads, giving one row per CDR3 protein. The sample lists fewer than 350,000 distinct CDR3 sequences, 65% seen once, with roughly 8.6% in the top ten. Input material: peripheral blood. The origin of the receptors is a man aged 40-49 years with primary liver carcinoma and hepatitis B virus infection.

This chain links TRBV6-1 with TRBJ2-1; tentative D call: TRBD2 (5 bases). Germline assignment: CDR1 MNHNS and CDR2 SASEGT. The CDR3 spans 16 residues. V lost 8 bases to trimming and J lost 9 bases, with 26 bases between them. This chain's CDR3 is CASDRRASRRHGEQFF. In nucleotides, the CDR3 is TGTGCCAGCGACCGAAGGGCTAGCAGGAGACATGGTGAGCAGTTCTTC.

With regard to this clonotype: The junction departs from the called germline gene at one end, perhaps through a read error. The V gene is TRBV12-3 or TRBV12-4, the J gene TRBJ2-5; 7 bases fit TRBD2. The CDR3 totals 15 residues. The DNA for the CDR3 is TGTGCCAGCAGTCATGGACTAGTGGGAGTCGAGACCCGGTACTTC. This codes for CASSHGLVGVETRYF.